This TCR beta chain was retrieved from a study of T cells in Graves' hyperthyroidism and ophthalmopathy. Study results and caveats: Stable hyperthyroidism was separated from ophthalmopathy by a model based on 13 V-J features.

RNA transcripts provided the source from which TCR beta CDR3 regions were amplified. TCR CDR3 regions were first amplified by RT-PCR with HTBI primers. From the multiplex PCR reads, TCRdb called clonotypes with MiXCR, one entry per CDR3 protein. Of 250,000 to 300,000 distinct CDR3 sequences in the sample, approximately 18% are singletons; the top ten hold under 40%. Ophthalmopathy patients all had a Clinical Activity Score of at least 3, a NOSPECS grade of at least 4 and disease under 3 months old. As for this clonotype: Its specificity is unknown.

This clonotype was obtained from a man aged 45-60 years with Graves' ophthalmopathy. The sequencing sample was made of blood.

In DNA form, the CDR3 reads TGTGCCAGCAGTTGGGGACCTCCTGGGGCCAACGTCCTGACTTTC. Residues: CASSWGPPGANVLTF. The V gene is TRBV12-3 or TRBV12-4, the J gene TRBJ2-6, with D possibly called TRBD1 or TRBD2 (5 bases each). CDR3 size: 15 residues. V lost 4 bases and J lost 2, with 9 bases in between.